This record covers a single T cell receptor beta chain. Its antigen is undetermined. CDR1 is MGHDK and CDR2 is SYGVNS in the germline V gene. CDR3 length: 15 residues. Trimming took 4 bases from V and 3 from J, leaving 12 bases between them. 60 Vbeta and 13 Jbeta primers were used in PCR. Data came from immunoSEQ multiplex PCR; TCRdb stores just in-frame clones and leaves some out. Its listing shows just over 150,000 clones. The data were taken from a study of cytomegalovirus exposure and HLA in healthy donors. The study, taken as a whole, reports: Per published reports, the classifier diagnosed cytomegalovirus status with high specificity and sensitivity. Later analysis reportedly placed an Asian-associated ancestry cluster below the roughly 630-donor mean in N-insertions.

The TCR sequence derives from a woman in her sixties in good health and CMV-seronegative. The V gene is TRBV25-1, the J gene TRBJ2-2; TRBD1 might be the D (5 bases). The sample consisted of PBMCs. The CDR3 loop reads CASSAFTGDTGELFF. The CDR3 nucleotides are TGTGCCAGCAGTGCGTTCACAGGAGACACCGGGGAGCTGTTTTTT.